This TCR beta chain was recorded in a study of CD8+CD57+ T cells in acquired aplastic anemia. Overall study: Sorted CD4+ and CD8+ cells yielded DNA averaging approximately 3.4 ug.

Genomic DNA provided the template from which TCR beta VDJ and CDR3 profiles were obtained. TCRdb re-called the reads through MiXCR, storing one row per CDR3 protein. The table has over 150,000 distinct CDR3 sequences, about 70% seen once. In germline, CDR1 is LGHDT, CDR2 YNNKEL (reference sequence). The CDR3 contains 12 residues. Between the trimmed V and J ends, which lost 6 bases and 7 bases, there was a span of 7 bases. Study results and limitations: Controls did not differ significantly from patients in CD8+ Simpson's diversity. Overlapping CD8+ CDR3 repertoires of patients and controls contained roughly 29 shared sequences.

Before being chosen for sequencing, patients had shown CD8+CD57+ cell expansion by flow cytometry. All participating patients were living with severe acquired aplastic anemia. A word on this clonotype: Its antigen is undetermined.

The specimen was sorted CD4+, CD8+, or CD8+CD57+ T cells (not recorded which) from PBMCs. The chain couples TRBV3-1 to TRBJ1-6; D is unresolved. This TCR came from a human donor with aplastic anemia. In nucleotides, the CDR3 is TGTGCCAGCAGGAATGGGAATTCACCCCTCCACTTT. Protein product: CASRNGNSPLHF.